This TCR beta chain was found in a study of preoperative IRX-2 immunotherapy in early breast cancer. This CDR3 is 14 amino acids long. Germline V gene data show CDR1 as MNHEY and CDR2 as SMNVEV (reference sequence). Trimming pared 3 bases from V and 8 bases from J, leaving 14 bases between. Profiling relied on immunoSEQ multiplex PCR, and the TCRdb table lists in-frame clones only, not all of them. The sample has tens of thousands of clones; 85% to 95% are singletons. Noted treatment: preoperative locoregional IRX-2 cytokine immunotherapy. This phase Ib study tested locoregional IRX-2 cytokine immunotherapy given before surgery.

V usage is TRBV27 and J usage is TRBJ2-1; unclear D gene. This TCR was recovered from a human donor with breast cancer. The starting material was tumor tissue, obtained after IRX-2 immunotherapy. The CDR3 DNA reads TGTGCCAGCAGTTTCAGGCTAGAGTACGATGAGCAGTTCTTC. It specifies CASSFRLEYDEQFF.